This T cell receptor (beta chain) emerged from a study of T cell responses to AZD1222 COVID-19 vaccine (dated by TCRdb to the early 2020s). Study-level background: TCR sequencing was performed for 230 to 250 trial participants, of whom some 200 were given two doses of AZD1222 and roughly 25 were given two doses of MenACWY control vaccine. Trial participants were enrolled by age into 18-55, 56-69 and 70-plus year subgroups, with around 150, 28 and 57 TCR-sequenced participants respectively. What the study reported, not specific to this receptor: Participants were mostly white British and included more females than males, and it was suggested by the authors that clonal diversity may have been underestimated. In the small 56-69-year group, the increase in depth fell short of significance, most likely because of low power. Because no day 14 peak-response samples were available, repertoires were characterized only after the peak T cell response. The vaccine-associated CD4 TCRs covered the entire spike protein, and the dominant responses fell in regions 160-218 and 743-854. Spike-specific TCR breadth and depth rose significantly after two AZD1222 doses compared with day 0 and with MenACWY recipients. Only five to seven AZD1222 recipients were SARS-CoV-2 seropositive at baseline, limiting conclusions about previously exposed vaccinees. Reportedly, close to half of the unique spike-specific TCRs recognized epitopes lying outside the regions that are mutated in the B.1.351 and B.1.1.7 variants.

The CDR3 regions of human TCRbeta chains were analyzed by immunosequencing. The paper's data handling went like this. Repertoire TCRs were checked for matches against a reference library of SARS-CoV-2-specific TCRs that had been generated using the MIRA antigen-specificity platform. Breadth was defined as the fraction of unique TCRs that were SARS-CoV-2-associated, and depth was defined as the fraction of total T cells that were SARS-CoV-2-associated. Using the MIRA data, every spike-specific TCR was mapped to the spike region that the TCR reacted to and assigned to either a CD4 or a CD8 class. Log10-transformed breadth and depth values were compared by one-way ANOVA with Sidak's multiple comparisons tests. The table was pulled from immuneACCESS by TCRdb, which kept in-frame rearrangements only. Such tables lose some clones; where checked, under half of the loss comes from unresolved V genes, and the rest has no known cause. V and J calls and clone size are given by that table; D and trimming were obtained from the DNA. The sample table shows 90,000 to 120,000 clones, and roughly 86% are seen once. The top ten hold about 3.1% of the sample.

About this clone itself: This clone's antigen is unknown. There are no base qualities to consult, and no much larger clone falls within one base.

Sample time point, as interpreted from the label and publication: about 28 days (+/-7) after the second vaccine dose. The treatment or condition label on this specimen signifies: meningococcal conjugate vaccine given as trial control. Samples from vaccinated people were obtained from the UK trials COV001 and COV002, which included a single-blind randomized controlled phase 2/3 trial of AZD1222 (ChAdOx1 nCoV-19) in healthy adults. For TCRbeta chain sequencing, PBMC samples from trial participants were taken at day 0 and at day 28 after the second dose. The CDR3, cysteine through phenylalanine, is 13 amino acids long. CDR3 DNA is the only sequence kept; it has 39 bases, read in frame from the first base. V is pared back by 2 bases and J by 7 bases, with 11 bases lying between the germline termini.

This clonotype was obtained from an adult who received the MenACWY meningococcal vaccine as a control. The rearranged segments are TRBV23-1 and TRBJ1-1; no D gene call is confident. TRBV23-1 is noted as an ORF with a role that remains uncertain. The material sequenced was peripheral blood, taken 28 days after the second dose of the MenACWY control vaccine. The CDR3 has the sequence CASSQPDGYEAFF. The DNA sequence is TGCGCCAGCAGTCAACCGGACGGCTATGAAGCTTTCTTT.